This T cell receptor beta chain was profiled in a study of cytomegalovirus exposure and HLA in healthy donors. Study findings and constraints: The study flagged some 180 TCR beta chains as cytomegalovirus-associated.

In the case of this clone: Its antigen is currently unknown.

V gave up 4 bases and J gave up 2 bases; unmatched junction bases: 8. CDR3 length: 16 amino acids. Germline V gene data show CDR1 as SGDLS and CDR2 as YYNGEE. PCR used 60 Vbeta primers and 13 Jbeta primers. The assay was immunoSEQ multiplex PCR, and TCRdb's table has in-frame clones only and misses some. The sample has fewer than 250,000 clones, 70% to 80% seen once. The specimen was PBMCs. The sequence was collected from a woman in her 50s in good health and CMV-seronegative. The rearrangement uses TRBV9 and TRBJ2-1, with 8 bases lining up with TRBD2. As DNA, the CDR3 is TGTGCCAGCAGCAGAGAGGGACTAGGCGCCTACAATGAGCAGTTCTTC. Residues: CASSREGLGAYNEQFF.